This T cell receptor (beta chain) stems from a study of shared clonotypes between healthy human individuals. There are 13 residues in the CDR3. Germline values: CDR1 SGHTA, CDR2 FQGNSA. Trimming left V 5 bases short and J 5 bases short, with 9 bases between. Using immunoSEQ multiplex PCR, the repertoire was profiled, and TCRdb retains in-frame clones only, with some absent. This table holds around 600,000 clones, 97% found once. As regards this clone: Its antigen is unidentified.

Study results and caveats: Rarefaction indicated that sorted-subset sequencing remained incomplete although depth was large.

This receptor was obtained from a woman aged 25 to 39 in good health. This rearrangement joins TRBV7-2 to TRBJ2-2; tentative D call: TRBD2 (6 bases). The sample comprised naive CD4+ T cells sorted from blood. Subset denoted: CD45RA+ positively selected. Written as DNA, the CDR3 is TGTGCCAGCAGCAGGGCGGGGACCGGGGAGCTGTTTTTT. Translated: CASSRAGTGELFF.